The entry below describes one TCR beta chain. The antigen remains unidentified. This specimen belongs to a study of T cell responses to AZD1222 COVID-19 vaccine. Study-wide findings and caveats: Nearly half of unique spike-specific TCRs reportedly avoided B.1.351 and B.1.1.7 mutated regions.

Assay used: immunoSEQ multiplex PCR; TCRdb lists only in-frame clones, some missing. The sample yields about 120,000 clones, about nine tenths seen once. The CDR3 is made up of 14 amino acids. Germline V gene lookup returns CDR1 MDHEN and CDR2 SYDVKM. Losses at the gene ends were 3 bases for V and 3 bases for J; bases not matched to a gene: 2. The sample consisted of peripheral blood, taken on day 0 of MenACWY control vaccination. The chain links TRBV28 to TRBJ2-4; 7 bases are a match to TRBD1. The clonotype comes from an adult in good health. CDR3 nucleotides: TGTGCCAGCAGTTTTCGGACAGGCAAAAACATTCAGTACTTC. The encoded protein is CASSFRTGKNIQYF.